This T cell receptor beta chain was identified in a study of CD8 T cells in ankylosing spondylitis. TCRdb redid the calling of the 5' RACE reads with MiXCR, one entry per CDR3 protein. There are some 220,000 distinct CDR3 sequences in the sample; less than 9.5% occur only once, and approximately 5% lies in the top ten. This clonotype was recorded at least ten times. The antigen is not known. V lost 0 bases, J lost 4 bases, and 9 bases lay in between. CDR1 and CDR2 (germline): SGDLS, YYNGEE. CDR3 length: 14 residues. The study's findings and limits: Relatively rare in peripheral blood, disease-linked clones were also CD8+.

The chain has TRBV9 and TRBJ2-3; the D is unclear. Sequencing input: blood, either unsorted or a sorted T cell fraction (not recorded which). The TCR comes from a female donor with ankylosing spondylitis or in good health (not recorded which). The CDR3: CASSVDSYADTQYF. DNA for the CDR3: TGTGCCAGCAGCGTAGATAGCTACGCAGATACGCAGTATTTT.